The 15 T cell receptor beta chains presented below share a single source sample, sequenced in a study of response to subunit inactivated influenza vaccine. TCRdb passed the RT-PCR reads through MiXCR, listing each CDR3 protein once. The data contain over 800,000 distinct CDR3 sequences, 21% of them singletons. This specimen was PBMCs from blood, taken around 5 days after vaccination. The origin of the receptors is a man between 45 and 60 years old who received an inactivated influenza vaccine.

The chain combines TRBV6-6 with TRBJ1-4; a weak D match, TRBD1 (6 bases). This CDR3 has 12 amino acids. Germline V gene data show CDR1 as MNHNY and CDR2 as SVGAGI (reference sequence). V shed 3 bases and J shed 8 bases, with 7 bases lying between them. CDR3 nucleotides: TGTGCCAGCAGTTATACAGGGGAAAAACTGTTTTTT. Translating gives CASSYTGEKLFF.

This clonotype was detected a few times. The chain has TRBV10-3 and TRBJ1-2; TRBD1 is a possible D gene (5 bases). Trimming left V 10 bases short and J 13 bases short, with 16 bases between. The CDR3 sequence is 10 residues long. CDR1 ENHRY and CDR2 SYGVKD come from the germline V gene. CDR3 loop: CATGTVFLTF. The CDR3 DNA reads as TGTGCCACCGGGACGGTATTCCTCACCTTC.

The chain carries TRBV20-1 and TRBJ1-4, with D tentatively TRBD1 (6 bases). Trimming cost V 3 bases and J 8 bases, with 13 bases left between them. In germline, CDR1 is DFQATT, CDR2 SNEGSKA (reference sequence). This CDR3 spans 13 amino acids. CDR3 bases: TGCAGTGCTAGCCCCCCCGGGGGCGAAAAACTGTTTTTT. Amino acid sequence: CSASPPGGEKLFF.

The table lists this clonotype with many counts. The rearrangement uses TRBV3-1 and TRBJ2-5, with 10 bases lining up with TRBD1. Germline V lookup: CDR1 LGHDT, CDR2 YNNKEL (reference sequence). V was clipped by 6 bases and J by 4 bases; unmatched bases: 2. The CDR3 sequence is 13 residues long. CDR3 nucleotides: TGTGCCAGCAGGAGACAGGGGGCAGAGACCCAGTACTTC. Protein: CASRRQGAETQYF.

The table lists this clonotype with a few counts. CDR3 in DNA: TGTGCCAGCAGTGAATTGGCAGGGGGAGACTACGAGCAGTACTTC. This sequence encodes CASSELAGGDYEQYF. This chain links TRBV2 with TRBJ2-7, with TRBD1 matching over 7 bases. This CDR3 spans 15 amino acids. J gave up 3 bases and V 2 bases, and 7 bases lay outside the gene matches. Germline values: CDR1 SNHLY, CDR2 FYNNEI.

CDR3 in DNA: TGTGCCAGCAGTCCTTCCTGGGGGAGGGCTTCACCCCTCCACTTT. This sequence encodes CASSPSWGRASPLHF. V is TRBV28 and J is TRBJ1-6; possible D gene TRBD1, 5 bases. V lost 5 bases, J lost 9 bases, and 17 bases lay in between. Germline V gene lookup returns CDR1 MDHEN and CDR2 SYDVKM. This CDR3 region has 15 residues.

This clonotype was recorded many times. The chain joins TRBV5-6 to TRBJ2-3; 8 bases are shared with TRBD2. The CDR3 is 15 amino acids. Germline V gives CDR1 SGHDT, CDR2 YYEEEE. The V gene end was trimmed by 5 bases and the J gene end by 4 bases; junction bases not matched to a gene: 9. DNA for the CDR3: TGTGCCAGCAGAACTCGAGCGGGAGTGGCAGATACGCAGTATTTT. It translates to CASRTRAGVADTQYF.

The chain couples TRBV19 to TRBJ2-2; D gene unclear. The CDR3 sequence is 14 residues long. Germline CDR1 is LNHDA and CDR2 is SQIVND (reference sequence). The ends were cut back, 1 base at V and 4 bases at J, with 7 bases in the middle. As DNA, the CDR3 is TGTGCCAGTAGTATAGTGACGAGCACCGGGGAGCTGTTTTTT. Protein product: CASSIVTSTGELFF.

This chain uses TRBV28 with TRBJ1-5, with TRBD1 as a possible D gene (6 bases). CDR1 and CDR2 from the germline V gene are MDHEN and SYDVKM. Trimming removed 2 bases at V and 2 bases at J, with 10 bases between. The CDR3 consists of 15 residues. CDR3 sequence (DNA): TGTGCCAGCAGTTTAAGACAGGCAGGCAATCAGCCCCAGCATTTT. Residues: CASSLRQAGNQPQHF. The full variable domain, completed using reference TRBV28 and TRBJ1-5, is DVKVTQSSRYLVKRTGEKVFLECVQDMDHENMFWYRQDPGLGLRLIYFSYDVKMKEKGDIPEGYSVSREKKERFSLILESASTNQTSMYLCASSLRQAGNQPQHFGDGTRLSIL.

This clonotype was counted many times. The chain links TRBV12-3 or TRBV12-4 to TRBJ2-2, with 7 bases lining up with TRBD2. CDR3 length: 14 residues. The ends lost 10 bases at V and 7 bases at J; junction bases unmatched: 12. CDR3 DNA: TGTGCCACCCAAATGGCGGGAGTCGTCGGGGAGCTGTTTTTT. This codes for CATQMAGVVGELFF.

The chain employs TRBV5-1 and TRBJ2-3; D is possibly TRBD2 (5 bases). V was shortened by 0 bases and J by 3 bases, with 8 bases between the two germline ends. Per the germline V gene, CDR1 is SGHRS and CDR2 is YFSETQ. The CDR3 spans 14 residues. The CDR3, as DNA: TGCGCCAGCAGCTTGGCCCTAGCAACAGATACGCAGTATTTT. It is translated as CASSLALATDTQYF.

The chain employs TRBV11-2 and TRBJ2-2; D remains ambiguous. The CDR3 is 17 residues long. Trimming removed 7 bases at V and 4 bases at J, with 22 bases between. CDR1 and CDR2 (germline): SGHAT, FQNNGV. The CDR3 sequence is CASKSDARASSTGELFF. CDR3 nucleotides: TGTGCCAGCAAATCAGATGCCCGGGCCAGCAGCACCGGGGAGCTGTTTTTT.

This chain's CDR3 is CASSYSTGQPGYEQFF. CDR3 sequence (DNA): TGTGCCAGCAGTTACTCGACGGGACAGCCTGGATATGAGCAGTTCTTC. V and J are TRBV6-5 and TRBJ2-1; 7 bases match TRBD1. CDR1 MNHEY and CDR2 SVGAGI come from the germline V gene. The CDR3 has 16 residues. The junction had 10 bases not matched to a gene; V was cut back by 0 bases and J by 8 bases.

The sample holds many counts of this clonotype. This chain joins TRBV7-2 and TRBJ1-5; D might be TRBD1 (6 bases). V dropped 5 bases and J dropped 4 bases, with 12 bases sitting between them. This CDR3 comprises 14 residues. In germline, CDR1 is SGHTA, CDR2 FQGNSA. CDR3 amino acids: CASSTGLVNQPQHF. CDR3 nucleotides: TGTGCCAGCAGCACAGGGCTCGTTAATCAGCCCCAGCATTTT.

The chain couples TRBV27 to TRBJ2-1, with 12 nucleotides matching TRBD2. The CDR3 sequence is 17 residues long. Per the germline V gene, CDR1 is MNHEY and CDR2 is SMNVEV (reference sequence). V shed 3 bases, J shed 7 bases, and the junction held 10 bases outside the gene matches. The CDR3 here is CASSFILPSGRANEQFF. As DNA, the CDR3 is TGTGCCAGCAGTTTTATCCTTCCTAGCGGGAGGGCGAATGAGCAGTTCTTC.